This T cell receptor beta chain was retrieved from a study of blood T cell repertoires in COVID-19 (dated by TCRdb to the early 2020s). Concerning the study at large: Collaborator samples came from the United States, Italy and Spain and covered acute and convalescent phases of COVID-19. The material from the prospective study consisted of cDNA or gDNA derived from T cells, B-cell-depleted T cells, or PBMCs. The dataset comprised deeply sampled blood TCRbeta repertoires from subjects exposed to, actively infected with, or recovered from COVID-19. The repertoires were made available in a free public database intended to serve as a resource for research on the immune response to SARS-CoV-2. Samples were obtained from the ongoing ImmuneRACE study (first 160 participants) and from 950 to 1,500 subjects provided by 6 global collaborators. Nearly every sample came with metadata listing a de-identified subject ID, COVID-19 status, age in years and sex. Where HLA class I and class II types were available, the types were taken from metadata supplied by the sample provider, not from assay-based typing. Paper-wide results and their limitations: Clinical and demographic metadata were provided uncurated, with the amount varying by source and participant.

Concerning this clone itself: This clone's antigen is unknown. The sample holds no much larger clone one base away, and base qualities are not on file.

In Seattle, one collaborating source enrolled patients while the infection was active and tracked those patients longitudinally over the course of disease. The collaborating institutions used their own protocols to collect whole blood in K2EDTA tubes. For TCRbeta analysis, collaborator samples were shipped as frozen whole blood, as isolated PBMCs, or as DNA extracted from either sample type. The immunoSEQ Assay, a bias-controlled multiplex PCR, was used to amplify TCRbeta CDR3 regions from genomic DNA. Regarding the original processing steps: The number of nucleated cells in each sample was estimated from the amplification of reference gene primers within the assay. Sequence reads were collapsed and filtered to measure the absolute abundance of every unique TCRbeta CDR3 rearrangement. Productive Simpson clonality was computed per sample as the square root of Simpson's diversity index over productive rearrangements. Entries here come from immuneACCESS through TCRdb and include only in-frame sequences with V and J called. Some clones fail to appear in such tables; in the studies checked, an unresolved V gene covers under half of the shortfall, and the cause of the remainder is unknown. V, J and clone size derive from that table, while D and trimming were established from the DNA sequence. The sample data list 200,000 to 300,000 clones, and around 90% of these were observed just once. Around 5% of the sample is in the top ten clones.

The germline ends are 10 bases apart after V is trimmed by 6 bases and J by 1 base. Per the germline V gene, MNHEY is the CDR1 and SVGAGI is the CDR2. From the cysteine through the phenylalanine, the CDR3 covers 13 amino acids. The read is trimmed to its CDR3 DNA, 39 bases read in frame from base 1. The V and J segments used are TRBV6-5 and TRBJ2-7; the D gene is not confidently resolved. Sequencing was performed on peripheral blood. This sequence was found in a woman in her sixties or seventies with COVID-19, enrolled during active disease. The CDR3 corresponds to CASSLDKSYEQYF. The nucleotide sequence reads as follows: TGTGCCAGCAGCTTAGACAAGTCCTACGAGCAGTACTTC.